A selection of T cell receptor beta chains follows, all from one sample in a study of blood T cell repertoires in COVID-19. The data were produced by immunoSEQ multiplex PCR, yet TCRdb's version contains in-frame clones alone and is incomplete. The sample contains 450,000 to 500,000 clones, 75% to 90% of which appear only once. The sequencing sample was made of PBMCs or T cells enriched from blood (not recorded which). All receptors derive from a young woman who had recovered from COVID-19. Both conserved end residues are part of each CDR3. D genes are given only for firm matches. Part of the rows lack a size; the others show once, few, many or a class for expanded clones.

cdr3_length: 14; clone_size: -; v_call: TRBV12-5; j_call: TRBJ1-1; d_call: -; cdr3_nt: TGTGCTAGTGGAAATGACAGCCTGAACACTGAAGCTTTCTTT; cdr3_aa: CASGNDSLNTEAFF
cdr3_length: 14; clone_size: -; v_call: TRBV6-4; j_call: TRBJ2-3; d_call: -; cdr3_nt: TGTGCCAGCAGTGAGCCGACTAGGGTAGATACGCAGTATTTT; cdr3_aa: CASSEPTRVDTQYF
cdr3_length: 18; clone_size: -; v_call: TRBV5-1; j_call: TRBJ1-3; d_call: TRBD1; cdr3_nt: TGCGCCAGCAGCCGTAGGACGCTGGGACAGAGCTCTGGAAACACCATATATTTT; cdr3_aa: CASSRRTLGQSSGNTIYF
cdr3_length: 12; clone_size: -; v_call: TRBV11-2; j_call: TRBJ2-7; d_call: TRBD1; cdr3_nt: TGTGCCAGCAGCACAGGGGGCTACGAGCAGTACTTC; cdr3_aa: CASSTGGYEQYF
cdr3_length: 15; clone_size: -; v_call: TRBV7-3; j_call: TRBJ1-3; d_call: TRBD1; cdr3_nt: TGTGCCAGCAGCGCTGACAGGGAGTCTGGAAACACCATATATTTT; cdr3_aa: CASSADRESGNTIYF
cdr3_length: 13; clone_size: -; v_call: TRBV12-3/TRBV12-4; j_call: TRBJ2-7; d_call: -; cdr3_nt: TGTGCCAGCAGTAGGACCGTCCTAGGGGGGCAGTACTTC; cdr3_aa: CASSRTVLGGQYF
cdr3_length: 14; clone_size: once; v_call: TRBV30; j_call: TRBJ1-2; d_call: TRBD1; cdr3_nt: TGTGCCTGGAGCCCGGGACAGATTTTCTATGGCTACACCTTC; cdr3_aa: CAWSPGQIFYGYTF
cdr3_length: 15; clone_size: -; v_call: TRBV10-3; j_call: TRBJ2-5; d_call: TRBD2; cdr3_nt: TGTGCCATCAGTGATCGCGGGGGGGCCCCAGAGACCCAGTACTTC; cdr3_aa: CAISDRGGAPETQYF
cdr3_length: 11; clone_size: few; v_call: TRBV20-1; j_call: TRBJ2-7; d_call: TRBD2; cdr3_nt: TGCAGTGCTCACAATACCGTAGCGGGGTACTTC; cdr3_aa: CSAHNTVAGYF
cdr3_length: 15; clone_size: -; v_call: TRBV27; j_call: TRBJ1-1; d_call: -; cdr3_nt: TGTGCCAGCAGTGGTTCCGCCAGACCCGGGGGGGCGGCTTTCTTT; cdr3_aa: CASSGSARPGGAAFF
cdr3_length: 15; clone_size: -; v_call: TRBV19; j_call: TRBJ2-3; d_call: -; cdr3_nt: TGTGCCAGTAGTATAGGAGACTCTAGCACAGATACGCAGTATTTT; cdr3_aa: CASSIGDSSTDTQYF
cdr3_length: 14; clone_size: few; v_call: TRBV28; j_call: TRBJ1-4; d_call: -; cdr3_nt: TGTGCCAGCAGCACGGCAGGGGACAATGAAAAACTGTTTTTT; cdr3_aa: CASSTAGDNEKLFF
cdr3_length: 17; clone_size: -; v_call: TRBV30; j_call: TRBJ1-6; d_call: -; cdr3_nt: TGTGCCTGGAGTCCAATTATCCGCCTATTACCGGATTCACCCCTCCACTTT; cdr3_aa: CAWSPIIRLLPDSPLHF
cdr3_length: 15; clone_size: -; v_call: TRBV19; j_call: TRBJ2-1; d_call: -; cdr3_nt: TGTGCCAGTAGTATAGGGGAGTGGACCCACGATGAGCAGTTCTTC; cdr3_aa: CASSIGEWTHDEQFF
cdr3_length: 14; clone_size: -; v_call: TRBV7-2; j_call: TRBJ2-7; d_call: TRBD1; cdr3_nt: TGTGCCAGCAGCTTAGACAGGGGATTCTACGAGCAGTACTTC; cdr3_aa: CASSLDRGFYEQYF
cdr3_length: 13; clone_size: -; v_call: TRBV12-3/TRBV12-4; j_call: TRBJ1-1; d_call: -; cdr3_nt: TGTGCCAGCAGTTTCGGGTGGGACACTGAAGCTTTCTTT; cdr3_aa: CASSFGWDTEAFF
cdr3_length: 13; clone_size: once; v_call: TRBV19; j_call: TRBJ2-5; d_call: TRBD1; cdr3_nt: TGTGCCAGTAGCGACAGGGGTCAAGAGACCCAGTACTTC; cdr3_aa: CASSDRGQETQYF
cdr3_length: 18; clone_size: once; v_call: TRBV4-2; j_call: TRBJ1-6; d_call: TRBD1; cdr3_nt: TGTGCCAGCAGCCCCGACTTGACAGGGGGCGGCGGGAATTCACCCCTCCACTTT; cdr3_aa: CASSPDLTGGGGNSPLHF
cdr3_length: 15; clone_size: once; v_call: TRBV18; j_call: TRBJ2-1; d_call: TRBD1; cdr3_nt: TGTGCCAGCTCACCCGGGACAGGAGGATACAATGAGCAGTTCTTC; cdr3_aa: CASSPGTGGYNEQFF
cdr3_length: 15; clone_size: -; v_call: TRBV5-1; j_call: TRBJ1-1; d_call: -; cdr3_nt: TGCGCCAGCAGCTTGGATGCGGGAGGTAGCACTGAAGCTTTCTTT; cdr3_aa: CASSLDAGGSTEAFF
cdr3_length: 14; clone_size: -; v_call: TRBV28; j_call: TRBJ1-4; d_call: -; cdr3_nt: TGTGCCAGCCTTACTCAGGGGTGGGGTGAAAAACTGTTTTTT; cdr3_aa: CASLTQGWGEKLFF
cdr3_length: 17; clone_size: -; v_call: TRBV12-1; j_call: TRBJ1-1; d_call: -; cdr3_nt: TGTGCCAGCAGCCTCCTACCGGGAGGAAGGTACGACACTGAAGCTTTCTTT; cdr3_aa: CASSLLPGGRYDTEAFF
cdr3_length: 18; clone_size: -; v_call: TRBV27; j_call: TRBJ1-6; d_call: -; cdr3_nt: TGTGCCAGCAGTCGGGAGGGACTCAGGAGCTCCTATAATTCACCCCTCCACTTT; cdr3_aa: CASSREGLRSSYNSPLHF
cdr3_length: 16; clone_size: -; v_call: TRBV28; j_call: TRBJ1-5; d_call: -; cdr3_nt: TGTGCCAGCACTCTACCGGATGGGGGGGGAAATCAGCCCCAGCATTTT; cdr3_aa: CASTLPDGGGNQPQHF
cdr3_length: 16; clone_size: few; v_call: TRBV7-8; j_call: TRBJ1-1; d_call: -; cdr3_nt: TGTGCCAGCAGCCCTAGGGTAGCAGGGGCGAACACTGAAGCTTTCTTT; cdr3_aa: CASSPRVAGANTEAFF
cdr3_length: 16; clone_size: -; v_call: TRBV4-1; j_call: TRBJ2-3; d_call: -; cdr3_nt: TGCGCCAGCAGCCAAGAGGGGGGATTTTCGTTGGATACGCAGTATTTT; cdr3_aa: CASSQEGGFSLDTQYF
cdr3_length: 13; clone_size: -; v_call: TRBV5-4; j_call: TRBJ1-6; d_call: -; cdr3_nt: TGTGCCAGTTCACCGGGGGGGAATTCACCCCTCCACTTT; cdr3_aa: CASSPGGNSPLHF
cdr3_length: 15; clone_size: -; v_call: TRBV6-1; j_call: TRBJ2-7; d_call: TRBD1; cdr3_nt: TGTGCCAGCAGTGAATGGACAGGGAAGTTCTACGAGCAGTACTTC; cdr3_aa: CASSEWTGKFYEQYF
cdr3_length: 16; clone_size: -; v_call: TRBV29-1; j_call: TRBJ1-4; d_call: -; cdr3_nt: TGCAGCGCCGGGGGGAACCTCTCACCGGGGATCGAAAAACTGTTTTTT; cdr3_aa: CSAGGNLSPGIEKLFF
cdr3_length: 17; clone_size: -; v_call: TRBV5-1; j_call: TRBJ1-5; d_call: -; cdr3_nt: TGCGCCAGCAGCTTGGGGTCTGGAGGCAGGGGTTATGAGCCCCAGCATTTT; cdr3_aa: CASSLGSGGRGYEPQHF
cdr3_length: 15; clone_size: -; v_call: TRBV28; j_call: TRBJ2-2; d_call: -; cdr3_nt: TGTGCCAGCAGTTTATTAAAGCAGAACACCGGGGAGCTGTTTTTT; cdr3_aa: CASSLLKQNTGELFF
cdr3_length: 18; clone_size: once; v_call: TRBV27; j_call: TRBJ2-3; d_call: TRBD2; cdr3_nt: TGTGCCAGCAGTTTTAACCCGACTAGCGGGGGGCTCACAGATACGCAGTATTTT; cdr3_aa: CASSFNPTSGGLTDTQYF
cdr3_length: 17; clone_size: -; v_call: TRBV14; j_call: TRBJ1-1; d_call: TRBD1; cdr3_nt: TGTGCCAGCAGCCCATGGACAGGGGGCGCCGGGGCAAGTGAAGCTTTCTTT; cdr3_aa: CASSPWTGGAGASEAFF
cdr3_length: 14; clone_size: -; v_call: TRBV28; j_call: TRBJ1-2; d_call: -; cdr3_nt: TGTGCCAGCAGTCTCTTAGGGACTGGCTATGGCTACACCTTC; cdr3_aa: CASSLLGTGYGYTF
cdr3_length: 14; clone_size: -; v_call: TRBV28; j_call: TRBJ1-2; d_call: TRBD1; cdr3_nt: TGTGCCAGCAGGCACCGACAGGGGCACTATGGCTACACCTTC; cdr3_aa: CASRHRQGHYGYTF
cdr3_length: 15; clone_size: once; v_call: TRBV19; j_call: TRBJ1-5; d_call: -; cdr3_nt: TGTGCCAGTAGCGGGGGGGGCGTGGGCAATCAGCCCCAGCATTTT; cdr3_aa: CASSGGGVGNQPQHF
cdr3_length: 15; clone_size: -; v_call: TRBV6-4; j_call: TRBJ2-7; d_call: -; cdr3_nt: TGTGCCAGCAGTGACTACGGGCGGGGATCCTACGAGCAGTACTTC; cdr3_aa: CASSDYGRGSYEQYF
cdr3_length: 17; clone_size: -; v_call: TRBV4-2; j_call: TRBJ1-6; d_call: -; cdr3_nt: TGTGCCAGCAGCCTCGGAGGTGGTGGACAGAGTAATTCACCCCTCCACTTT; cdr3_aa: CASSLGGGGQSNSPLHF
cdr3_length: 15; clone_size: -; v_call: TRBV7-3; j_call: TRBJ1-1; d_call: TRBD1; cdr3_nt: TGTGCCAGCAGCTCCCGGACAGGGGGGTTCACTGAAGCTTTCTTT; cdr3_aa: CASSSRTGGFTEAFF
cdr3_length: 13; clone_size: -; v_call: TRBV2; j_call: TRBJ2-7; d_call: -; cdr3_nt: TGTGCCAGCACCCAGGGTAGTGGATACGAGCAGTACTTC; cdr3_aa: CASTQGSGYEQYF
cdr3_length: 19; clone_size: once; v_call: TRBV30; j_call: TRBJ2-3; d_call: TRBD2; cdr3_nt: TGTGCCTGGAGTTGGACTAGCGGGGGTCTAGGGATTCGGGTAGATACGCAGTATTTT; cdr3_aa: CAWSWTSGGLGIRVDTQYF
cdr3_length: 14; clone_size: -; v_call: TRBV2; j_call: TRBJ1-1; d_call: TRBD1; cdr3_nt: TGTGCCAGCAGGGAGTGGACAGGGAACACTGAAGCTTTCTTT; cdr3_aa: CASREWTGNTEAFF
cdr3_length: 16; clone_size: -; v_call: TRBV9; j_call: TRBJ1-6; d_call: -; cdr3_nt: TGTGCCAGCAGCGTAGAGCCGGGGGGAGATAATTCACCCCTCCACTTT; cdr3_aa: CASSVEPGGDNSPLHF
cdr3_length: 14; clone_size: -; v_call: TRBV28; j_call: TRBJ1-2; d_call: TRBD1; cdr3_nt: TGTGCCAGCAGTCGTACACAGGGGGTCTATGGCTACACCTTC; cdr3_aa: CASSRTQGVYGYTF
cdr3_length: 16; clone_size: -; v_call: TRBV2; j_call: TRBJ2-2; d_call: TRBD1; cdr3_nt: TGTGCCAGCAGTGCAAAAGGGGGCCTTTACACCGGGGAGCTGTTTTTT; cdr3_aa: CASSAKGGLYTGELFF
cdr3_length: 13; clone_size: -; v_call: TRBV11-3; j_call: TRBJ2-5; d_call: TRBD1; cdr3_nt: TGTGCCAGCAGCTTGGACAGGGGAGAGACCCAGTACTTC; cdr3_aa: CASSLDRGETQYF
cdr3_length: 15; clone_size: -; v_call: TRBV5-6; j_call: TRBJ2-1; d_call: -; cdr3_nt: TGTGCCAGCAGCCCCCCCCTCAGGGTTTACAATGAGCAGTTCTTC; cdr3_aa: CASSPPLRVYNEQFF